A single sample gave rise to the 4 T cell receptor beta chains below, sequenced in a study of beta chain features in type 1 diabetes. For these receptors, no antigen is known. Every isolated RNA sample was fully reverse transcribed, so sequencing captured expressed TCRB transcripts. Produced via immunoSEQ multiplex PCR; TCRdb's table is partial and in-frame only. The top ten clones hold less than 0.02% of a sample with a few hundred thousand clones, 15% of them seen once. General observations from the study: When Type 1 diabetes patients were examined, their TCRB CDR3s proved moderately but significantly shorter in all four CD4+ subsets.

Sequencing used naive CD4+ T cells from blood. Receptors originate from a man younger than 35 with type 1 diabetes.

The chain has TRBV7-9 and TRBJ1-2; the D gene is possibly TRBD1 (6 bases). This CDR3 is built from 14 residues. The V gene's germline CDR1 is SEHNR and CDR2 FQNEAQ (reference sequence). V lost 5 bases and J 3 bases, leaving 13 bases between the germline ends. DNA of the CDR3: TGTGCCAGCAGCCTTTGGACAGATGACTATGGCTACACCTTC. Its protein is CASSLWTDDYGYTF.

The CDR3 protein is CASGNPTANYGYTF. The CDR3 DNA sequence: TGTGCTAGTGGTAACCCGACAGCTAACTATGGCTACACCTTC. V gene TRBV12-5 combines with J gene TRBJ1-2; the D gene is possibly TRBD1 (5 bases). This CDR3 spans 14 amino acids. V gave up 5 bases and J gave up 0 bases, with 10 bases separating them. Germline assignment: CDR1 LGHNT and CDR2 FRNRAP.

This chain links TRBV5-1 with TRBJ2-2, with a weak D call TRBD2 (5 bases). V gave up 4 bases and J gave up 7 bases, with 14 bases separating them. The germline V gene has CDR1 SGHRS and CDR2 YFSETQ. CDR3 length equals 14 residues. This CDR3 is CASSPIPGGGELFF. CDR3 coding DNA: TGCGCCAGCAGCCCCATCCCCGGAGGCGGGGAGCTGTTTTTT.

This clone was detected a few times. This chain links TRBV9 with TRBJ2-5; 8 nucleotides align to TRBD1. Germline-derived CDR1 and CDR2 are SGDLS and YYNGEE. There are 15 residues in the CDR3. With 0 bases clipped from V and 5 bases from J, the junction kept 6 bases outside the gene matches. This CDR3 reads CASSVEAGGRETQYF. The CDR3 DNA reads as TGTGCCAGCAGCGTAGAGGCAGGGGGCAGGGAGACCCAGTACTTC.